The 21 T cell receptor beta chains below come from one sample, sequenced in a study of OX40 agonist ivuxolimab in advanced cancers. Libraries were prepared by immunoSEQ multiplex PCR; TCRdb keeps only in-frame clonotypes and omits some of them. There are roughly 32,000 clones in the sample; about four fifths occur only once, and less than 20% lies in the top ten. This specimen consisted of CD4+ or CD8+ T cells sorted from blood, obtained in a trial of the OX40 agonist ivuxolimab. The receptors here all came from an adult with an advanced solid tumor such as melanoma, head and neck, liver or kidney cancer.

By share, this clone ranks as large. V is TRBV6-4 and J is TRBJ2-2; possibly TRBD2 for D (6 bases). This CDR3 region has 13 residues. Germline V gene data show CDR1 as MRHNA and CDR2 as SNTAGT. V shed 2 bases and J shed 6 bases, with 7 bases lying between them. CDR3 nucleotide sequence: TGTGCCAGCAGTGACAGGGACTCCGGGGAGCTGTTTTTT. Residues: CASSDRDSGELFF.

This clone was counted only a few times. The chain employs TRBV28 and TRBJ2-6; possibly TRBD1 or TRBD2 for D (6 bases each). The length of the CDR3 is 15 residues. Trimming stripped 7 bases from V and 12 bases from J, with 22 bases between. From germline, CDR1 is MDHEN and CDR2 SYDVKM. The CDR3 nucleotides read TGTGCCAGCACCACCTTAGGAGGGGGGATAGGCGTCCTGACTTTC. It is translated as CASTTLGGGIGVLTF. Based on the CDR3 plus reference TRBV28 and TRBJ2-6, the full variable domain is DVKVTQSSRYLVKRTGEKVFLECVQDMDHENMFWYRQDPGLGLRLIYFSYDVKMKEKGDIPEGYSVSREKKERFSLILESASTNQTSMYLCASTTLGGGIGVLTFGAGSRLTVL.

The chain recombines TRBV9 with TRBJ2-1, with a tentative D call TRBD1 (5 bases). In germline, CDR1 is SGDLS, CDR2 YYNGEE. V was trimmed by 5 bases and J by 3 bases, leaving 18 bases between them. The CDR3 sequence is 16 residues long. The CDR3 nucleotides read TGTGCCAGCAGAGCGTTGGAAGGGGTTCTCTACAATGAGCAGTTCTTC. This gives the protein CASRALEGVLYNEQFF. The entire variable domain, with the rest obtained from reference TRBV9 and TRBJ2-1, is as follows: DSGVTQTPKHLITATGQRVTLRCSPRSGDLSVYWYQQSLDQGLQFLIQYYNGEERAKGNILERFSAQQFPDLHSELNLSSLELGDSALYFCASRALEGVLYNEQFFGPGTRLTVL.

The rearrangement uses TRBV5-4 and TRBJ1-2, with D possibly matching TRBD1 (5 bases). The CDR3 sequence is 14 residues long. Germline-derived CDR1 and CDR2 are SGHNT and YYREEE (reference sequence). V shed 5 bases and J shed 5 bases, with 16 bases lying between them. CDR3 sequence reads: CASSPGTLVYGYTF. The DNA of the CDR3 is TGTGCCAGCAGTCCTGGGACTTTAGTGTATGGCTACACCTTC.

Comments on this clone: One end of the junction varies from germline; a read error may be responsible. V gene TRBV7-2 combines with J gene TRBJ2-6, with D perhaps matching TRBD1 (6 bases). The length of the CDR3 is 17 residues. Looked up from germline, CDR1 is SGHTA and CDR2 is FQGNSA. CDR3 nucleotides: TGTGCCAGCAGGTTAGGGGGTCCGAGCTCTGGGGCCAACGTCCTGACTTTC. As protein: CASRLGGPSSGANVLTF.

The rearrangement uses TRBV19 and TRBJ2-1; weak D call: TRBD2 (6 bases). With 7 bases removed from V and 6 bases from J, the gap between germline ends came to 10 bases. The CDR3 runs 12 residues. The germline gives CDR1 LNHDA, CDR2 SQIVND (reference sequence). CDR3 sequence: CASTSLANEQFF. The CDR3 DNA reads TGTGCCAGTACCTCACTAGCCAATGAGCAGTTCTTC.

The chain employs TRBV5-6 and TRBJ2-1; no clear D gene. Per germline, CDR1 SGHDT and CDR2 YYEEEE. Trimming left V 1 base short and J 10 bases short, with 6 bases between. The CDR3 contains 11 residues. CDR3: CASSLIREQFF. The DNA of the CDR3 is TGTGCCAGCAGCTTGATCCGAGAGCAGTTCTTC. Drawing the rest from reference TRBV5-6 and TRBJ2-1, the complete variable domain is DAGVTQSPTHLIKTRGQQVTLRCSPKSGHDTVSWYQQALGQGPQFIFQYYEEEERQRGNFPDRFSGHQFPNYSSELNVNALLLGDSALYLCASSLIREQFFGPGTRLTVL.

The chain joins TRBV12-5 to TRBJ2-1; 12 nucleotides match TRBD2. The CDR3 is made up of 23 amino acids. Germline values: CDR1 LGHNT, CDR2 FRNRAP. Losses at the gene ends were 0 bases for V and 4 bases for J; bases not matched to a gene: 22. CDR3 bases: TGTGCTAGTGGTTTGGTACGTGGTGGTGGGACAGCGGGACTAGCGGGCGAATACAATGAGCAGTTCTTC. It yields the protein CASGLVRGGGTAGLAGEYNEQFF.

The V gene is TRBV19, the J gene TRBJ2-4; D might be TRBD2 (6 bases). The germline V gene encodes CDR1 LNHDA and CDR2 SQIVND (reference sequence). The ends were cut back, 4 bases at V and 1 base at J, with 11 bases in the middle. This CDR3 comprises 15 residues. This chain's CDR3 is CASSTAGGAKNIQYF. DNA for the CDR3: TGTGCCAGTAGTACCGCCGGAGGGGCCAAAAACATTCAGTACTTC.

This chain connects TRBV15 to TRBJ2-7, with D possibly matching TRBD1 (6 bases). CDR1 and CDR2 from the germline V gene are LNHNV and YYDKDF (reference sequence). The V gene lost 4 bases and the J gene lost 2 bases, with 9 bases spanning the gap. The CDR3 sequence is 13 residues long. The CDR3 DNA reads TGTGCCACCAGCATAGGGACAACCTACGAGCAGTACTTC. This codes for CATSIGTTYEQYF.

The CDR3 DNA reads as TGCGCCAGCAGAAAGGAGGGGCGCAATCAGCCCCAGCATTTT. As protein: CASRKEGRNQPQHF. The genes are TRBV4-1 and TRBJ1-5; weak D call: TRBD1 (5 bases). CDR1 is MGHRA, CDR2 YSYEKL, per germline. V was pared by 6 bases and J by 2 bases, with 11 bases between. This CDR3 has 14 residues.

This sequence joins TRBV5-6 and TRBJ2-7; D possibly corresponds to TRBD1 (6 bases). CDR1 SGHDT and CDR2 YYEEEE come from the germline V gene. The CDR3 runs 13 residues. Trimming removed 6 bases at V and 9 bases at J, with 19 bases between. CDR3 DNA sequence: TGTGCCAGCACCTCCTGGCAGGGGTTTCGGCAGTACTTC. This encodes CASTSWQGFRQYF. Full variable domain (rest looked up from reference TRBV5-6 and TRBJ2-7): DAGVTQSPTHLIKTRGQQVTLRCSPKSGHDTVSWYQQALGQGPQFIFQYYEEEERQRGNFPDRFSGHQFPNYSSELNVNALLLGDSALYLCASTSWQGFRQYFGPGTRLTVT.

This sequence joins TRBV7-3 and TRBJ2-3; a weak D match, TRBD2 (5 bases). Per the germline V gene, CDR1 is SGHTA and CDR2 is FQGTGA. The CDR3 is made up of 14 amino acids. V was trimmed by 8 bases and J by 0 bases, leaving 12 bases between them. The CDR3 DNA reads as TGTGCCAGCGGGCCGAGCGGAAGCACAGATACGCAGTATTTT. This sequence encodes CASGPSGSTDTQYF. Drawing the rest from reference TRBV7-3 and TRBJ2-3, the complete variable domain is GAGVSQTPSNKVTEKGKYVELRCDPISGHTALYWYRQSLGQGPEFLIYFQGTGAADDSGLPNDRFFAVRPEGSVSTLKIQRTERGDSAVYLCASGPSGSTDTQYFGPGTRLTVL.

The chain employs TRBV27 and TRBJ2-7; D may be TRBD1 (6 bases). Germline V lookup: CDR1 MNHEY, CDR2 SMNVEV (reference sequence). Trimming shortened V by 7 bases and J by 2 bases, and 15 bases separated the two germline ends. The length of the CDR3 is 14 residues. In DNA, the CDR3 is TGTGCCAGCACCCAAACAGGGTCTCCCTACGAGCAGTACTTC. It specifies CASTQTGSPYEQYF.

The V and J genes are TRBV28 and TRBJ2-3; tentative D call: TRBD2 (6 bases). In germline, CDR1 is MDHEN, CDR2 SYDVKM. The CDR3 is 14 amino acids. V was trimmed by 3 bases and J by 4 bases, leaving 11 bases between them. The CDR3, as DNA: TGTGCCAGCAGTTTTGGAGGGAGGTCAGATACGCAGTATTTT. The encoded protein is CASSFGGRSDTQYF. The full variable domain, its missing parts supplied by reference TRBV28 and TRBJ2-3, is DVKVTQSSRYLVKRTGEKVFLECVQDMDHENMFWYRQDPGLGLRLIYFSYDVKMKEKGDIPEGYSVSREKKERFSLILESASTNQTSMYLCASSFGGRSDTQYFGPGTRLTVL.

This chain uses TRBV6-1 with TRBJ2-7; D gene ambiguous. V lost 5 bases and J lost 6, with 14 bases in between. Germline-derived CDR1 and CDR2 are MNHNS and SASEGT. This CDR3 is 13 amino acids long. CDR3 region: CASSRVFLREQYF. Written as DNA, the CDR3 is TGTGCCAGCAGTCGGGTCTTCCTCCGCGAGCAGTACTTC.

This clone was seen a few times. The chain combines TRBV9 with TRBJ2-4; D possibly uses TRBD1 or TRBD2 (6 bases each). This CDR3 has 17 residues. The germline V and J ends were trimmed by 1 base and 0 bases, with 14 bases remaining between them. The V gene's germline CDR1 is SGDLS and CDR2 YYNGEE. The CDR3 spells CASSVRGDDGAKNIQYF. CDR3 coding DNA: TGTGCCAGCAGCGTAAGGGGGGATGATGGAGCCAAAAACATTCAGTACTTC.

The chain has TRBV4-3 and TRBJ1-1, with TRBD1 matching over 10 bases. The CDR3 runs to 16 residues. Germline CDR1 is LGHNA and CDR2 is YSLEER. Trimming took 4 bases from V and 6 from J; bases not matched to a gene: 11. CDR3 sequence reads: CASSPEPGQGFAEAFF. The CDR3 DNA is TGCGCCAGCAGCCCTGAACCGGGACAGGGGTTCGCTGAAGCTTTCTTT.

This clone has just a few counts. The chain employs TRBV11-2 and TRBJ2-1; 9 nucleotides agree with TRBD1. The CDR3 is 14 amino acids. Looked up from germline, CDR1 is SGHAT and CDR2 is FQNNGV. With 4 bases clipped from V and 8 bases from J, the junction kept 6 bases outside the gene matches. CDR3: CASSSTGTGYEQFF. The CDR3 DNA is TGTGCCAGCAGCTCGACCGGGACAGGGTATGAGCAGTTCTTC.

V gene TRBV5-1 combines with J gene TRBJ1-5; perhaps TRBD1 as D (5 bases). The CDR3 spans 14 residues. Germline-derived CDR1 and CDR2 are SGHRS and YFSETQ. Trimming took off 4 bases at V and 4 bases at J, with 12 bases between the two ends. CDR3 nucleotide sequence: TGCGCCAGCAGCCTAGGGACGCCGAATCAGCCCCAGCATTTT. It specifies CASSLGTPNQPQHF.

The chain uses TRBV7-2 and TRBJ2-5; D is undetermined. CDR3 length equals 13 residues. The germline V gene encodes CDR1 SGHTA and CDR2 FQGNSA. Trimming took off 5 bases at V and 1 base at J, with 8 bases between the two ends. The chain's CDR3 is CASSRRSQETQYF. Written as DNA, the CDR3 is TGTGCCAGCAGCAGGCGGAGCCAAGAGACCCAGTACTTC. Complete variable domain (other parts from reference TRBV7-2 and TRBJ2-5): GAGVSQSPSNKVTEKGKDVELRCDPISGHTALYWYRQSLGQGLEFLIYFQGNSAPDKSGLPSDRFSAERTGGSVSTLTIQRTQQEDSAVYLCASSRRSQETQYFGPGTRLLVL.